This T cell receptor (beta chain) was obtained from a study of response to subunit inactivated influenza vaccine. Via MiXCR, TCRdb re-called the RT-PCR reads, giving one row per CDR3 protein. The sample has around 710,000 distinct CDR3 sequences; around 13% are singletons. J was trimmed by 9 bases and V by 5 bases; bases with no gene match: 8. The CDR3 covers 16 residues. Germline V gene lookup returns CDR1 SGHTA and CDR2 FQGNSA. The clonotype was recovered from a man over 45 who received an inactivated influenza vaccine. J is TRBJ2-4 and V is TRBV7-2; the match to TRBD2 covers 15 bases. This specimen was PBMCs from blood, taken 14 days before vaccination. Here the CDR3 reads CASSRTPGLAGGIQYF. The CDR3 coding sequence is TGTGCCAGCAGCCGGACCCCGGGACTAGCGGGAGGCATTCAGTACTTC.